These 15 T cell receptor beta chains were all obtained from the same sample, sequenced in a study of CD4 and CD8 cells across lung adenocarcinoma regions. TCRdb re-called the PCR reads through MiXCR, storing one row per CDR3 protein. The repertoire holds more than 25,000 distinct CDR3 sequences, with 53% as singletons. The source material was CD8+ T cells from the center of a lung tumor. Receptor source: a male donor with lung adenocarcinoma. The CD4 and CD8 labels of this study may be unreliable.

The rearrangement uses TRBV10-3 and TRBJ2-4, with D perhaps TRBD2 (6 bases). The CDR3 runs 14 residues. CDR1 and CDR2 (germline): ENHRY, SYGVKD. The germline V and J ends were trimmed by 7 bases and 13 bases, with 23 bases remaining between them. The DNA of the CDR3 is TGTGCCATCACGGGACTGGGAGCCACAAATACGCAGTACTTC. As protein: CAITGLGATNTQYF.

The rearrangement joins TRBV6-1 to TRBJ2-1; 11 nucleotides align to TRBD2. V lost 7 bases, J lost 3 bases, and 2 bases stayed unmatched. The CDR3 runs 14 residues. The V gene's germline CDR1 is MNHNS and CDR2 SASEGT. DNA for the CDR3: TGTGCCAGCACCGGGACTAGCGGCTACAATGAGCAGTTCTTC. Residues: CASTGTSGYNEQFF.

The rearrangement joins TRBV4-1 to TRBJ2-5; unclear D gene. The J call may be wrong; the DNA end is better matched by TRBJ2-7. The CDR3 is 13 residues long. Germline-derived CDR1 and CDR2 are MGHRA and YSYEKL. For the CDR3, the DNA is TGCGCCAGCAGCCAAGTCCTAGTTAGCGAGCAGTACTTC. It translates to CASSQVLVSEQYF.

A single count supports this clonotype. The chain carries TRBV5-1 and TRBJ2-3; TRBD1 matches at 8 bases. V gave up 4 bases and J gave up 5 bases; unmatched junction bases: 12. The CDR3 consists of 16 residues. Per germline, CDR1 SGHRS and CDR2 YFSETQ. CDR3 region: CASSLMGQGAEDTQYF. Written as DNA, the CDR3 is TGCGCCAGCAGCCTCATGGGGCAGGGGGCCGAAGATACGCAGTATTTT.

This clonotype was observed at least ten times. V gene TRBV24-1 combines with J gene TRBJ1-2, with no clear D. The V gene lost 2 bases and the J gene lost 9 bases, with 18 bases spanning the gap. The CDR3 consists of 15 residues. Per germline, CDR1 KGHDR and CDR2 SFDVKD. CDR3 coding DNA: TGTGCCACCAGTGATTCAGGCAGGAGCCAGAGTAGCTACACCTTC. Protein: CATSDSGRSQSSYTF.

This chain connects TRBV6-1 to TRBJ2-7; TRBD2 might be the D (5 bases). Germline CDR1 MNHNS, CDR2 SASEGT. The CDR3 consists of 13 residues. The germline V and J ends were trimmed by 6 bases and 0 bases, with 9 bases remaining between them. The CDR3 protein is CASRGESSYEQYF. The CDR3 DNA follows: TGTGCCAGCAGGGGAGAGAGCTCCTACGAGCAGTACTTC.

Turning to this clonotype: Since the CDR3 does not end with the conserved phenylalanine or tryptophan, this likely comes from a read error. No DNA is shown, since the ends of the CDR3 on it are uncertain; the CDR3 is the one TCRdb lists. The J gene is TRBJ2-1, the V gene TRBV7-6. From its first to its last residue, the CDR3 has 11 amino acids. The germline V gene has CDR1 SGHVS and CDR2 FNYEAQ. The CDR3 reads CAGAHLRRAQP.

V usage is TRBV27 and J usage is TRBJ2-5; no clear D. TRBJ2-7 matches the DNA end more closely, so the J call is doubtful. CDR1 and CDR2 from the germline V gene are MNHEY and SMNVEV (reference sequence). The CDR3 length is 16 residues. DNA of the CDR3: TGTGCCAGCAGTTTATCCTCGGGTGGAGTACCCTACGAGCAGTACTTC. Its protein is CASSLSSGGVPYEQYF.

J is TRBJ2-2 and V is TRBV7-3; 11 bases fit TRBD2. J lost 3 bases, V lost 5 bases, and 2 bases had no gene match. The CDR3 covers 15 residues. Germline V gene sequence: CDR1 SGHTA, CDR2 FQGTGA. CDR3 DNA: TGTGCCAGCAGCGAGGGACTAGCGGACACCGGGGAGCTGTTTTTT. Its translation: CASSEGLADTGELFF. The variable domain in full, completed from reference TRBV7-3 and TRBJ2-2, reads GAGVSQTPSNKVTEKGKYVELRCDPISGHTALYWYRQSLGQGPEFLIYFQGTGAADDSGLPNDRFFAVRPEGSVSTLKIQRTERGDSAVYLCASSEGLADTGELFFGEGSRLTVL.

Many counts were recorded for this clonotype. The V gene is TRBV4-1, the J gene TRBJ2-1; 7 nucleotides line up with TRBD2. V lost 5 bases, J lost 2 bases, and 9 bases stayed unmatched. CDR3 size: 16 residues. CDR1 is MGHRA, CDR2 YSYEKL, per germline. In nucleotides, the CDR3 is TGCGCCAGCAGCTTCCGTATAGCGGGTCCCTACAATGAGCAGTTCTTC. Translated: CASSFRIAGPYNEQFF.

A word on this clonotype: Germline is not matched at one junction end, which may reflect a read error. The chain combines TRBV6-1 with TRBJ2-6, with a tentative D call TRBD2 (6 bases). The germline V gene has CDR1 MNHNS and CDR2 SASEGT. The CDR3 loop spans 16 amino acids. The CDR3 is CASSDGRSGGANVQSF. In nucleotides, the CDR3 is TGTGCCAGCAGTGATGGGAGGTCGGGTGGGGCCAACGTCCAGTCTTTC.

Written as DNA, the CDR3 is TGTGCCAGCAGTTACACCGGGACTAACAACGAGCAGTACTTC. The encoded protein is CASSYTGTNNEQYF. The chain recombines TRBV6-5 with TRBJ2-7, with 7 nucleotides matching TRBD2. The CDR3 has 14 residues. Germline V CDR1 and CDR2: MNHEY, SVGAGI. The J segment lost 5 bases and the V segment lost 2 bases, leaving 6 bases of the junction unmatched.

V is TRBV6-1 and J is TRBJ2-5; 9 bases match TRBD1. The CDR3 sequence is 15 residues long. Unmatched junction bases numbered 9, after V lost 6 bases and J lost 4 bases. Germline values: CDR1 MNHNS, CDR2 SASEGT. This CDR3 reads CASSKGTGRGETQYF. The CDR3 DNA reads as TGTGCCAGCAGCAAAGGGACAGGGAGGGGAGAGACCCAGTACTTC.

Comment on this clonotype: A junction boundary mismatches the germline segment, possibly from a read error. The chain couples TRBV6-1 to TRBJ2-3; tentative D call: TRBD1 (6 bases). The germline V gene encodes CDR1 MNHNS and CDR2 SASEGT. The CDR3 consists of 16 residues. CDR3 amino acids: CASSEAGTRDQETQYF. The CDR3 DNA follows: TGTGCCAGCAGTGAAGCCGGGACACGGGACCAGGAGACGCAGTATTTC.

This clonotype was detected only a few times. The chain carries TRBV4-2 and TRBJ2-1, with a tentative D call TRBD2 (5 bases). Germline CDR1 reads LGHNA; CDR2 reads YNFKEQ. V shed 1 base and J shed 7 bases, with 5 bases lying between them. The CDR3 has 12 residues. The CDR3 bases are TGTGCCAGCAGCCAAGCGGGAAATGAGCAGTTCTTC. Residues: CASSQAGNEQFF.